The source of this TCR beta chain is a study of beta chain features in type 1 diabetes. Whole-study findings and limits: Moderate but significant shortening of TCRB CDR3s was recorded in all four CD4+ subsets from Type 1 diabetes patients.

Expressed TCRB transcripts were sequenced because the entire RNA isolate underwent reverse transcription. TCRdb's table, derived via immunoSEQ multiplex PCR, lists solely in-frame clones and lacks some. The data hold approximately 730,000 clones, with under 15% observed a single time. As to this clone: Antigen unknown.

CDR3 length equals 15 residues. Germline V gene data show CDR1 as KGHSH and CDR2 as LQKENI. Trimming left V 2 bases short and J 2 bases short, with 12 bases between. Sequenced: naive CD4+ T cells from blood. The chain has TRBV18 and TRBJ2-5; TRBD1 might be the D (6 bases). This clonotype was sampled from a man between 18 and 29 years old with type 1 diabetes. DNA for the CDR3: TGTGCCAGCTCACCAATACCGGACAGTCAAGAGACCCAGTACTTC. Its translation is CASSPIPDSQETQYF.